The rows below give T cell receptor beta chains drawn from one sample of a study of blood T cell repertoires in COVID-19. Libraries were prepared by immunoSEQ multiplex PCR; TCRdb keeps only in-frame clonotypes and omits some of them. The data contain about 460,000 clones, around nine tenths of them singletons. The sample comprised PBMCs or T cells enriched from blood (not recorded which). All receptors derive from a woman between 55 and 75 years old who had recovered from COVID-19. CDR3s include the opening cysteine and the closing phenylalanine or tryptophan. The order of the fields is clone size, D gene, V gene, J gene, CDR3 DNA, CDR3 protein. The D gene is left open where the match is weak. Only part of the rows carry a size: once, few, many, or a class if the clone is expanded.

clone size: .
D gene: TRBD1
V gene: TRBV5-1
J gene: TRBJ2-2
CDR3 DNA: TGCGCCAGCAGCTTGACAGGGGGCCCTGCGAACACCGGGGAGCTGTTTTTT
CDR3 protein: CASSLTGGPANTGELFF

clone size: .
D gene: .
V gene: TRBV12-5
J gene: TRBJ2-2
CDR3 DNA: TGTGCTAGTGGACTGGGACAGAACACCGGGGAGCTGTTTTTT
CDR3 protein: CASGLGQNTGELFF

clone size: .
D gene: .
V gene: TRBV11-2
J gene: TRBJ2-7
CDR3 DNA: TGTGCCAGCAGCTTAATGAGGGGGTCGGGCTACGAGCAGTACTTC
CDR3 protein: CASSLMRGSGYEQYF

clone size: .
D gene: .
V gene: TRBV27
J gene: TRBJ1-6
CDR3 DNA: TGTGCCAGCAGTTTAGGGGCAAGCTATAATTCACCCCTCCACTTT
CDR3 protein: CASSLGASYNSPLHF

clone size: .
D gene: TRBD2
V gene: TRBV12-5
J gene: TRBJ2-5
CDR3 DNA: TGTGCTAGTGGTTTGGAGTATTTTAGCGGGGGGGCGGAGACCCAGTACTTC
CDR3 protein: CASGLEYFSGGAETQYF

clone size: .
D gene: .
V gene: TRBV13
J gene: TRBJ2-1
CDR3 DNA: TGTGCCAGCAGCTCGACAGCCGCGTATAATAATGAGCAGTTCTTC
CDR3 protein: CASSSTAAYNNEQFF

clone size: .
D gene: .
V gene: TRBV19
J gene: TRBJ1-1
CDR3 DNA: TGTGCCAGTAGTCCTACTTTAATGAACACTGAAGCTTTCTTT
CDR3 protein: CASSPTLMNTEAFF

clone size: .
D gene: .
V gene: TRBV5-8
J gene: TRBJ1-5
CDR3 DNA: TGTGCCAGCAGCCAAGGGGTTCAGCCCCAGCATTTT
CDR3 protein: CASSQGVQPQHF

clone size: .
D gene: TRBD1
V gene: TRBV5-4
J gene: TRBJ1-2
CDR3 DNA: TGTGCCAGCAGCCCCGGGGGCCAGGGGGATGGCTACACCTTC
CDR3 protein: CASSPGGQGDGYTF

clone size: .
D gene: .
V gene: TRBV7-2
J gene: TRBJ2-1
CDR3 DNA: TGTGCCAGCAGCTTAGGGCGGGCACTAAATGAGCAGTTCTTC
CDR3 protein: CASSLGRALNEQFF

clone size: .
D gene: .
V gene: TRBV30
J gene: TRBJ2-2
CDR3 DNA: TGTGCCTGGAGCGTTACTAGGGACGCTAGCGCCGGGGAGCTGTTTTTT
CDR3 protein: CAWSVTRDASAGELFF

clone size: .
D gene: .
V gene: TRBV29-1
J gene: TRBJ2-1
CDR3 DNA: TGCAGCGTTGATCAGGGCTATGAGCAGTTCTTC
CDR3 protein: CSVDQGYEQFF

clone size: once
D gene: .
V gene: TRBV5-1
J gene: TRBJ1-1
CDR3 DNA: TGCGCCAGCAGCTTGGCTGTGCGCACTGAAGCTTTCTTT
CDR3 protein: CASSLAVRTEAFF

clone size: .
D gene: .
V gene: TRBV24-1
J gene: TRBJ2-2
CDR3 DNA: TGTGCCACCACCAAGGGTCCGGTGCAGGGGACCACCGGGGAGCTGTTTTTT
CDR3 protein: CATTKGPVQGTTGELFF

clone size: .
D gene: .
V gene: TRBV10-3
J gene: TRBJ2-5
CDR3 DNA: TGTGCCATCAGTGAGTCCGCGGAATTCGGGACCCAGTACTTC
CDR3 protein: CAISESAEFGTQYF